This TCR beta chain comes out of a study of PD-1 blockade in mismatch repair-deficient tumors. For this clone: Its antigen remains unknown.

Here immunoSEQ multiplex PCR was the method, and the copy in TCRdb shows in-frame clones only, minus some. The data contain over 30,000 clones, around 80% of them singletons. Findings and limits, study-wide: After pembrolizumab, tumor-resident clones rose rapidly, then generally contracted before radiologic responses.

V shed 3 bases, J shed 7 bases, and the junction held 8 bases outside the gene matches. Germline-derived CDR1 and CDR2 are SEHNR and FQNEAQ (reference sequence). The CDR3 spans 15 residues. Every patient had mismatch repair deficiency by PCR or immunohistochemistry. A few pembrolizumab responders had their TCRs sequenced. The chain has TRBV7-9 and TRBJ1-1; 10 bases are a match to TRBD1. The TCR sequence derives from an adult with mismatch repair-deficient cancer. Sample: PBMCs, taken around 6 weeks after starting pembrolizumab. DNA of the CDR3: TGTGCCAGCAGCTTCCCGGGACAGGGGAAAAATGAAGCTTTCTTT. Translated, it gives CASSFPGQGKNEAFF.